The 23 T cell receptor beta chains below all came from one sample that was sequenced in a study of T cells in localized non-small cell lung cancer. TCRdb keeps only in-frame clones here, not all; method: immunoSEQ multiplex PCR. The table shows under 95,000 clones, with 65% to 85% occurring only once. The source was peripheral blood, collected before any cancer treatment. The receptors here all came from a female donor older than 55 with stage I lung adenocarcinoma.

The chain recombines TRBV19 with TRBJ1-6; D gene uncertain. V lost 6 bases and J lost 10, with 13 bases in between. The CDR3 runs to 13 residues. Germline V lookup: CDR1 LNHDA, CDR2 SQIVND (reference sequence). Here the CDR3 reads CASRKGDGSPLHF. The CDR3, as DNA: TGTGCCAGTAGAAAGGGAGACGGGTCACCCCTCCACTTT.

The chain joins TRBV7-2 to TRBJ2-7; 8 bases are shared with TRBD2. The CDR3 totals 15 residues. Germline V gene sequence: CDR1 SGHTA, CDR2 FQGNSA. The J segment lost 6 bases and the V segment lost 0 bases, leaving 7 bases of the junction unmatched. The CDR3 region is CASSLATGTSGEQYF. The CDR3 DNA reads TGTGCCAGCAGCTTAGCCACCGGGACTAGTGGCGAGCAGTACTTC.

The chain joins TRBV14 to TRBJ2-1; D uncertain. The CDR3 covers 16 residues. The V gene's germline CDR1 is SGHDN and CDR2 FVKESK. V dropped 0 bases and J dropped 7 bases, with 16 bases sitting between them. The CDR3 protein is CASSQELVPPKNEQFF. The CDR3, as DNA: TGTGCCAGCAGCCAAGAATTGGTACCCCCCAAGAATGAGCAGTTCTTC.

CDR3 bases: TGTGCCAGCAACCCCACAGGGACCTACGAGCAGTACTTC. It translates to CASNPTGTYEQYF. The chain carries TRBV6-6 and TRBJ2-7; the D gene is possibly TRBD1 (6 bases). The CDR3 is made up of 13 amino acids. Per germline, CDR1 MNHNY and CDR2 SVGAGI (reference sequence). Trimming took 7 bases from V and 2 from J, leaving 12 bases between them.

The chain recombines TRBV7-8 with TRBJ1-2; unclear D gene. Trimming took off 0 bases at V and 2 bases at J, with 16 bases between the two ends. CDR3 size: 17 residues. Germline assignment: CDR1 SGHVS and CDR2 FQNEAQ. The CDR3 loop reads CASSLAGVGRDNYGYTF. DNA for the CDR3: TGTGCCAGCAGCTTAGCTGGCGTGGGCAGAGACAACTATGGCTACACCTTC.

The chain combines TRBV6-6 with TRBJ2-2; D is ambiguous. Germline V gene data show CDR1 as MNHNY and CDR2 as SVGAGI (reference sequence). The V and J ends lost 1 base and 4 bases respectively, with 4 bases between them. This CDR3 is 13 amino acids long. The CDR3 region is CASSYLTTGELFF. CDR3 in DNA: TGTGCCAGCAGTTACTTGACCACCGGGGAGCTGTTTTTT.

The gene calls are TRBV6-5 and TRBJ1-2; 7 bases match TRBD1. The CDR3 totals 15 residues. Per the germline V gene, CDR1 is MNHEY and CDR2 is SVGAGI. The V gene end was trimmed by 0 bases and the J gene end by 5 bases; junction bases not matched to a gene: 6. In DNA, the CDR3 is TGTGCCAGCAGTTACTCGCTTGGACAGGTTTATGGCTACACCTTC. Translated: CASSYSLGQVYGYTF.

The count of this clone is one. The chain combines TRBV19 with TRBJ1-1; D gene uncertain. CDR1 is LNHDA, CDR2 SQIVND, per germline (reference sequence). This CDR3 has 15 residues. V lost 5 bases and J 6 bases, leaving 19 bases between the germline ends. The CDR3 reads CASSLQSTGIAEAFF. CDR3 bases: TGTGCCAGTAGTTTGCAGTCAACGGGGATCGCTGAAGCTTTCTTT. The full variable domain, in which reference TRBV19 and TRBJ1-1 provide the parts outside the CDR3, is DGGITQSPKYLFRKEGQNVTLSCEQNLNHDAMYWYRQDPGQGLRLIYYSQIVNDFQKGDIAEGYSVSREKKESFPLTVTSAQKNPTAFYLCASSLQSTGIAEAFFGQGTRLTVV.

This chain links TRBV5-1 with TRBJ2-3; D tentatively reads TRBD1 or TRBD2 (5 bases each). The germline V and J ends were trimmed by 5 bases and 0 bases, with 13 bases remaining between them. The CDR3 sequence is 15 residues long. Germline V gene data show CDR1 as SGHRS and CDR2 as YFSETQ. The CDR3 region has the DNA TGCGCCAGCAGAGACCAGAGGGGAAGCACAGATACGCAGTATTTT. Translated, it gives CASRDQRGSTDTQYF.

This sequence joins TRBV6-5 and TRBJ2-7, with 9 bases that match TRBD1. With V trimmed by 6 bases and J by 3 bases, 3 bases remained unmatched. Germline-derived CDR1 and CDR2 are MNHEY and SVGAGI. CDR3 length: 13 amino acids. Here the CDR3 reads CASRGQGDYEQYF. CDR3 coding DNA: TGTGCCAGCAGGGGACAGGGTGACTACGAGCAGTACTTC.

This clone appeared a few times. This rearrangement joins TRBV29-1 to TRBJ2-3; D call uncertain. This CDR3 comprises 14 residues. Trimming removed 3 bases from V and 2 bases from J, with 12 bases in between. From germline, CDR1 is SQVTM and CDR2 ANQGSEA. The CDR3 nucleotides are TGCAGCGTTGAGTCTGTCCCTTTCACAGATACGCAGTATTTT. Its translation is CSVESVPFTDTQYF.

The CDR3 reads CASSPGTSGIEQYF. DNA of the CDR3: TGTGCCAGCTCACCAGGGACTAGCGGGATAGAGCAGTACTTC. The gene calls are TRBV18 and TRBJ2-7, with 13 nucleotides matching TRBD2. The J segment lost 7 bases and the V segment lost 2 bases, leaving 2 bases of the junction unmatched. CDR1 and CDR2 from the germline V gene are KGHSH and LQKENI. The CDR3 is 14 residues long.

J is TRBJ1-1 and V is TRBV6-1; D is unclear. Trimming stripped 2 bases from V and 1 base from J, with 11 bases between. The CDR3 totals 15 residues. The germline V gene encodes CDR1 MNHNS and CDR2 SASEGT. The CDR3 sequence: CASSERGRRNTEAFF. Here the CDR3 DNA reads TGTGCCAGCAGTGAAAGAGGGAGAAGGAACACTGAAGCTTTCTTT.

The chain uses TRBV7-9 and TRBJ2-3, with 7 bases identical to TRBD1. The CDR3 extends over 17 amino acids. Trimming removed 2 bases from V and 2 bases from J; junction bases left unmatched: 10. Germline values: CDR1 SEHNR, CDR2 FQNEAQ (reference sequence). For the CDR3, the DNA is TGTGCCAGCAGCTTAAACGTAGGGGGCGTACTCACAGATACGCAGTATTTT. Translation gives CASSLNVGGVLTDTQYF.

The chain joins TRBV9 to TRBJ2-2; 7 bases align to TRBD1. Germline assignment: CDR1 SGDLS and CDR2 YYNGEE. V shed 4 bases and J 0 bases; nucleotides not matched to a gene: 3. The CDR3 extends over 15 amino acids. The CDR3 DNA is TGTGCCAGCAGCCGGGACAGAACGAACACCGGGGAGCTGTTTTTT. Its translation is CASSRDRTNTGELFF.

The sample holds a few counts of this clone. This sequence joins TRBV9 and TRBJ1-1; a weak D match, TRBD1 (6 bases). Looked up from germline, CDR1 is SGDLS and CDR2 is YYNGEE. Trimming shortened V by 0 bases and J by 3 bases, and 9 bases separated the two germline ends. The CDR3 totals 14 residues. The CDR3: CASSVDQGHTEAFF. The DNA for the CDR3 is TGTGCCAGCAGCGTAGATCAGGGGCACACTGAAGCTTTCTTT.

V and J are TRBV30 and TRBJ1-1, with D uncertain. V lost 8 bases, J lost 5 bases, and 18 bases lay in between. Germline loops: CDR1 GTSNPN, CDR2 SVGIG (reference sequence). The CDR3 sequence is 13 residues long. CDR3 loop: CAGRSGRLTEAFF. CDR3 sequence (DNA): TGTGCCGGACGGTCTGGGAGGTTAACTGAAGCTTTCTTT.

The chain carries TRBV7-8 and TRBJ2-5; 8 bases are shared with TRBD2. V lost 5 bases, J lost 1 base, and 3 bases stayed unmatched. The CDR3 extends over 14 amino acids. The germline V gene encodes CDR1 SGHVS and CDR2 FQNEAQ. In nucleotides, the CDR3 is TGTGCCAGCAGCAAAGCGGGGGTCCAAGAGACCCAGTACTTC. This encodes CASSKAGVQETQYF.

This clone was detected only a few times. The V and J genes are TRBV10-2 and TRBJ2-5, with 9 bases identical to TRBD1. Germline-derived CDR1 and CDR2 are WSHSY and SAAADI. The CDR3 has 14 amino acids. Germline trimming cut 5 bases from V and 5 bases from J; bases unmatched to any gene: 6. The CDR3: CASSPTGGRETQYF. CDR3 sequence (DNA): TGCGCCAGCAGTCCTACAGGGGGCAGGGAGACCCAGTACTTC.

J is TRBJ1-5 and V is TRBV29-1, with D maybe TRBD1 (5 bases). The germline V gene has CDR1 SQVTM and CDR2 ANQGSEA. The V and J ends lost 7 bases and 2 bases respectively, with 12 bases between them. The CDR3 totals 13 residues. The CDR3 loop reads CSAIPGGNQPQHF. The CDR3 DNA reads as TGCAGCGCCATTCCGGGGGGCAATCAGCCCCAGCATTTT.

This clone was picked up a small number of times. The rearrangement links TRBV29-1 to TRBJ1-1; D might be TRBD1 (5 bases). Germline V gives CDR1 SQVTM, CDR2 ANQGSEA. Trimming removed 5 bases at V and 7 bases at J, with 17 bases between. The CDR3 is made up of 13 amino acids. Here the CDR3 reads CSVRDGVMYEAFF. In nucleotides, the CDR3 is TGCAGCGTTCGGGACGGAGTTATGTATGAAGCTTTCTTT.

This clone was recorded once. This chain links TRBV6-5 with TRBJ2-3, with 7 bases matching TRBD2. V gave up 7 bases and J gave up 7 bases; unmatched junction bases: 2. Germline CDR1 and CDR2: MNHEY and SVGAGI. The CDR3 loop spans 11 amino acids. DNA for the CDR3: TGTGCCAGCAACGGGGGGAATACGCAGTATTTT. Protein sequence: CASNGGNTQYF.

This clone has only a few counts. The V and J genes are TRBV5-4 and TRBJ1-5, with 7 bases aligning to TRBD1. CDR3 length equals 14 residues. V lost 0 bases and J lost 6; bases outside the gene matches: 3. Germline V gene lookup returns CDR1 SGHNT and CDR2 YYREEE (reference sequence). CDR3 nucleotide sequence: TGTGCCAGCAGCTTGGCAGGGGGAGGTCAGCCCCAGCATTTT. It codes for CASSLAGGGQPQHF.